This record concerns one T cell receptor (beta chain) sequence. What it binds is unknown. These data come from a study of T cell clonotyping in hematopoietic cell transplantation. Sequencing was performed with immunoSEQ multiplex PCR; in TCRdb, only in-frame clones are kept and a portion is missing. The repertoire holds 35,000 to 45,000 clones, with approximately 89% as singletons. Overall study findings and caveats: Pathologically expanded recipient clonotypes increased progressively from day 30 to day 180 as diversity fell. Graft donor and pretransplant recipient Inverse Simpson Index values predicted broader posttransplant TCR diversity. At the given depth, recipient repertoires were over 95% de novo clonotypes.

The V gene end was trimmed by 6 bases and the J gene end by 1 base; junction bases not matched to a gene: 3. Germline loops: CDR1 MNHEY, CDR2 SVGAGI. The CDR3 spans 15 residues. J is TRBJ2-7 and V is TRBV6-5; 13 bases map to TRBD2. The source is a woman aged 40 to 55 in good health. Some clones in this sample may be carry-over from other donors' samples. Material for sequencing was peripheral blood mononuclear cells. CDR3 amino acids: CASRGLAGESYEQYF. The CDR3 nucleotides are TGTGCCAGCAGAGGACTAGCGGGAGAGTCCTACGAGCAGTACTTC.